Below are 23 T cell receptor beta chains sequenced from a single sample in a study of shared clonotypes between healthy human individuals. Assay: immunoSEQ multiplex PCR; the TCRdb copy retains only in-frame clones and omits some. The table records some 2,000,000 clones, approximately 96% of them present only once. Sequencing was done on a sample of naive CD4+ T cells sorted from blood. Subset in this sample: CD45RA+ positively selected. The receptors were sampled from a man younger than 35 in good health.

The chain employs TRBV7-2 and TRBJ2-1; D possibly corresponds to TRBD2 (5 bases). V lost 5 bases and J 2 bases, leaving 13 bases between the germline ends. This CDR3 is 15 amino acids long. Per germline, CDR1 SGHTA and CDR2 FQGNSA. The CDR3 region has the DNA TGTGCCAGCAGCCCAGAGGGTTTAGCCTACAATGAGCAGTTCTTC. This translates into CASSPEGLAYNEQFF.

This clone came up a few times. The chain recombines TRBV15 with TRBJ1-5; D perhaps matches TRBD1 (6 bases). Trimming took off 1 base at V and 6 bases at J, with 10 bases between the two ends. Germline CDR1 LNHNV, CDR2 YYDKDF (reference sequence). CDR3 length: 14 amino acids. The CDR3 protein is CATSRGGGFQPQHF. DNA for the CDR3: TGTGCCACCAGCAGAGGAGGGGGTTTTCAGCCCCAGCATTTT.

The chain combines TRBV28 with TRBJ2-7; 9 bases line up with TRBD2. The junction had 7 bases not matched to a gene; V was cut back by 6 bases and J by 1 base. The germline V gene encodes CDR1 MDHEN and CDR2 SYDVKM. The CDR3 runs 15 residues. In DNA form, the CDR3 reads TGTGCCAGCAGACTTAGCGGGGGACCTTCCTACGAGCAGTACTTC. Residues: CASRLSGGPSYEQYF.

To note about this clone: Within the sample, other DNA sequences also encode this same CDR3. The rearrangement links TRBV6-5 to TRBJ1-3; tentative D call: TRBD1 (5 bases). From germline, CDR1 is MNHEY and CDR2 SVGAGI. The CDR3 contains 15 residues. Trimming cost V 6 bases and J 2 bases, with 14 bases left between them. The CDR3 region is CASRSPGGAGNTIYF. The CDR3 nucleotides are TGTGCCAGCAGGAGTCCGGGGGGAGCTGGAAACACCATATATTTT.

V and J are TRBV10-3 and TRBJ2-5; D ambiguous. This CDR3 spans 15 amino acids. With 1 base removed from V and 2 bases from J, the gap between germline ends came to 11 bases. Looked up from germline, CDR1 is ENHRY and CDR2 is SYGVKD. CDR3 sequence reads: CAISEWGIIQETQYF. The CDR3 DNA follows: TGTGCCATCAGTGAGTGGGGTATTATACAAGAGACCCAGTACTTC.

The V call is TRBV6-5, the J call TRBJ2-7, with unresolved D. This CDR3 region has 13 residues. V lost 5 bases to trimming and J lost 2 bases, with 10 bases between them. Germline V gene data show CDR1 as MNHEY and CDR2 as SVGAGI. The CDR3 sequence: CASSRLVTYEQYF. The DNA of the CDR3 is TGTGCCAGCAGTCGACTGGTAACCTACGAGCAGTACTTC.

V and J are TRBV6-1 and TRBJ1-2; D unresolved. This CDR3 has 13 residues. CDR1 and CDR2 from the germline V gene are MNHNS and SASEGT. Trimming stripped 4 bases from V and 1 base from J, with 7 bases between. The CDR3 loop is CASSGPGNYGYTF. The CDR3 DNA follows: TGTGCCAGCAGTGGCCCGGGTAACTATGGCTACACCTTC.

The chain employs TRBV4-2 and TRBJ1-6, with TRBD1 matching over 7 bases. Germline V gene data show CDR1 as LGHNA and CDR2 as YNFKEQ. The CDR3 is 16 residues long. The ends lost 0 bases at V and 7 bases at J; junction bases unmatched: 6. CDR3 sequence reads: CASSQDEAGGNSPLHF. The CDR3 DNA follows: TGTGCCAGCAGCCAAGATGAGGCAGGGGGAAATTCACCCCTCCACTTT.

This clone was recorded only once. This sequence joins TRBV28 and TRBJ1-2; 10 bases fit TRBD1. The CDR3 is made up of 17 amino acids. Germline V gene data show CDR1 as MDHEN and CDR2 as SYDVKM. J gave up 1 base and V 3 bases, and 8 bases lay outside the gene matches. The CDR3, as DNA: TGTGCCAGCAGTTTCCCCCCCGGGACAGGGGTTAACTATGGCTACACCTTC. Translated, it gives CASSFPPGTGVNYGYTF.

This clone has just one count. The chain couples TRBV10-3 to TRBJ1-2; D gene unclear. Trimming took off 3 bases at V and 4 bases at J, with 6 bases between the two ends. This CDR3 has 12 amino acids. The germline V gene encodes CDR1 ENHRY and CDR2 SYGVKD. CDR3 sequence: CAISEQIYGYTF. For the CDR3, the DNA is TGTGCCATCAGTGAACAGATCTATGGCTACACCTTC.

The chain has TRBV19 and TRBJ2-7; unclear D gene. The V end lost 6 bases, the J end lost 6 bases, and 15 bases lay between the germline ends. The CDR3 totals 13 residues. Germline V gene sequence: CDR1 LNHDA, CDR2 SQIVND (reference sequence). The CDR3 loop is CASRLAPVGEQYF. In nucleotides, the CDR3 is TGTGCCAGTAGACTGGCGCCCGTAGGCGAGCAGTACTTC.

There are a few counts of this clone. Other nucleotide sequences from this sample produce the same CDR3. In nucleotides, the CDR3 is TGTGCCAGCAGCTCGGGGAACTATGGCTACACCTTC. Translated, it gives CASSSGNYGYTF. The chain is built from TRBV6-5 and TRBJ1-2, with D unresolved. The germline CDR1 and CDR2 sequences are MNHEY and SVGAGI. The V gene lost 6 bases and the J gene lost 2 bases, with 7 bases spanning the gap. The CDR3 is made up of 12 amino acids.

The V and J genes are TRBV11-2 and TRBJ1-2; no reliable D call. Germline values: CDR1 SGHAT, CDR2 FQNNGV. This CDR3 has 13 amino acids. The germline V and J ends were trimmed by 4 bases and 4 bases, with 10 bases remaining between them. The CDR3: CASSSEVVYGYTF. CDR3 DNA sequence: TGTGCCAGCAGCTCGGAGGTAGTCTATGGCTACACCTTC.

The chain recombines TRBV11-2 with TRBJ2-2; D is possibly TRBD1 (6 bases). Germline-derived CDR1 and CDR2 are SGHAT and FQNNGV. V was shortened by 5 bases and J by 1 base, with 11 bases between the two germline ends. The CDR3 has 15 amino acids. The CDR3 DNA sequence: TGTGCCAGCAGCACGACAGGTTTGAACACCGGGGAGCTGTTTTTT. Its protein is CASSTTGLNTGELFF.

This clone has just one count. This sample includes further DNA sequences coding for the same CDR3. The gene calls are TRBV10-3 and TRBJ2-5; D perhaps matches TRBD1 (5 bases). The germline CDR1 and CDR2 sequences are ENHRY and SYGVKD. The CDR3 loop spans 12 amino acids. Trimming pared 4 bases from V and 2 bases from J, leaving 5 bases between. The CDR3 here is CAISAGQETQYF. CDR3 nucleotide sequence: TGTGCCATCAGTGCAGGGCAAGAGACCCAGTACTTC.

The chain combines TRBV28 with TRBJ1-4, with D perhaps TRBD1 (5 bases). V lost 3 bases and J 4 bases, leaving 12 bases between the germline ends. The V gene's germline CDR1 is MDHEN and CDR2 SYDVKM. CDR3 length: 15 amino acids. The CDR3 is CASSFWGGDNEKLFF. CDR3 nucleotides: TGTGCCAGCAGTTTCTGGGGAGGGGATAATGAAAAACTGTTTTTT.

The chain couples TRBV11-2 to TRBJ2-3; TRBD1 matches 10 bases. This CDR3 contains 15 residues. V lost 5 bases to trimming and J lost 3 bases; unmatched junction nucleotides: 5. Germline V gives CDR1 SGHAT, CDR2 FQNNGV. The CDR3 loop reads CASSRDRGRTDTQYF. The DNA of the CDR3 is TGTGCCAGCAGCCGGGACAGGGGAAGGACAGATACGCAGTATTTT.

The chain carries TRBV5-4 and TRBJ2-4; 7 nucleotides agree with TRBD2. The CDR3 spans 16 residues. V was clipped by 4 bases and J by 0 bases; unmatched bases: 7. Germline values: CDR1 SGHNT, CDR2 YYREEE (reference sequence). CDR3 in amino acids: CASSPLAGPAKNIQYF. The CDR3 DNA reads TGTGCCAGCAGCCCTTTAGCGGGCCCAGCCAAAAACATTCAGTACTTC.

The CDR3 region is CASSDPTVGYNEKLFF. DNA for the CDR3: TGTGCCAGCAGTGACCCGACGGTTGGCTATAATGAAAAACTGTTTTTT. The V call is TRBV6-4, the J call TRBJ1-4; no firm D call. V was pared by 2 bases and J by 4 bases, with 14 bases between. Germline lookup yields CDR1 MRHNA and CDR2 SNTAGT. CDR3 length equals 16 residues.

The chain is built from TRBV10-3 and TRBJ2-7, with a weak D call TRBD1 (5 bases). In germline, CDR1 is ENHRY, CDR2 SYGVKD. This CDR3 contains 14 residues. V lost 0 bases to trimming and J lost 3 bases, with 9 bases between them. The CDR3 sequence is CAISESREDYEQYF. The CDR3 nucleotides read TGTGCCATCAGTGAGTCCAGGGAAGACTACGAGCAGTACTTC.

The chain recombines TRBV5-4 with TRBJ2-5; D unclear. The CDR3 is 12 residues long. Germline V lookup: CDR1 SGHNT, CDR2 YYREEE (reference sequence). Trimming removed 4 bases at V and 4 bases at J, with 8 bases between. Here the CDR3 DNA reads TGTGCCAGCAGCGAAGGGCGAGAGACCCAGTACTTC. Amino acid sequence: CASSEGRETQYF.

The rearrangement uses TRBV18 and TRBJ2-1; tentatively, D is TRBD2 (5 bases). The germline gives CDR1 KGHSH, CDR2 LQKENI. The V and J ends lost 0 bases and 1 base respectively, with 13 bases between them. There are 17 residues in the CDR3. The CDR3 DNA sequence: TGTGCCAGCTCACCACCCTATGGAGGAATTTCCTACAATGAGCAGTTCTTC. It codes for CASSPPYGGISYNEQFF.

V and J are TRBV6-5 and TRBJ2-3, with D unresolved. CDR3 length: 13 amino acids. Germline CDR1 is MNHEY and CDR2 is SVGAGI. Trimming removed 7 bases from V and 0 bases from J, with 8 bases in between. The CDR3 coding sequence is TGTGCCAGCACCCGACTGAGCACAGATACGCAGTATTTT. This encodes CASTRLSTDTQYF.